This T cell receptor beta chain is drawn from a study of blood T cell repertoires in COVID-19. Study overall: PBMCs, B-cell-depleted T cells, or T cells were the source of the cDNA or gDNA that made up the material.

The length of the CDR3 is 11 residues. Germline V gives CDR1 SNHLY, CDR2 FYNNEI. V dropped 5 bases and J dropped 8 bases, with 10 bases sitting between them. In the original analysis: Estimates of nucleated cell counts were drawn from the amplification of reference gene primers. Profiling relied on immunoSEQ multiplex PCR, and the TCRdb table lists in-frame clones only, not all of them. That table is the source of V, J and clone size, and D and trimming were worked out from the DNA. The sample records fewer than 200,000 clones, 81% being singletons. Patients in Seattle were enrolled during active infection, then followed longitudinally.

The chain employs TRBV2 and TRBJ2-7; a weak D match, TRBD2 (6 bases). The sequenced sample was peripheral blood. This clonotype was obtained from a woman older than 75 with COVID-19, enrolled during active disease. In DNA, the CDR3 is TGTGCCAGCAGTCCCACTAGCCAGCAGTACTTC. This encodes CASSPTSQQYF.